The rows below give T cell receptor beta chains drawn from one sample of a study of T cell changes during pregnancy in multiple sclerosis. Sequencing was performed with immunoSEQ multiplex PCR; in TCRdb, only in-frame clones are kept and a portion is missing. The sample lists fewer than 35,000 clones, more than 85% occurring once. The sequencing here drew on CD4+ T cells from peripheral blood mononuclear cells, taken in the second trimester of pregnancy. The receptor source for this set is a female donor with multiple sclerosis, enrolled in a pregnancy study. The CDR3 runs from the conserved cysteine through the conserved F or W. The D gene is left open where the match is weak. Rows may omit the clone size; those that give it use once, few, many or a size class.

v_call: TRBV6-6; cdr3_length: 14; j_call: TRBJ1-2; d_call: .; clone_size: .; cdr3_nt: TGTGCCAGCAGTTACTCGGGGGGGAACTATGGCTACACCTTC; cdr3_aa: CASSYSGGNYGYTF
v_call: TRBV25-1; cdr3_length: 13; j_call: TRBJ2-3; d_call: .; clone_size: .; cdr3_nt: TGTGCCAGCAGTGGAGATAACACAGATACGCAGTATTTT; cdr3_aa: CASSGDNTDTQYF
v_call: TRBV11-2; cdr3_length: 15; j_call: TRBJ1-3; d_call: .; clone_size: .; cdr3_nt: TGTGCCAGCAGCTTTCTCCGGGACTCTGGAAACACCATATATTTT; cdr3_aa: CASSFLRDSGNTIYF
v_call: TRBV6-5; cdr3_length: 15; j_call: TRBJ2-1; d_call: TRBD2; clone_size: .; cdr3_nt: TGTGCCAGCAGTTACTCGGGCGGGAGGAACAATGAGCAGTTCTTC; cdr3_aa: CASSYSGGRNNEQFF
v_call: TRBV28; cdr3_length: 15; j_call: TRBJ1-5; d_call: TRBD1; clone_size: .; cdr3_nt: TGTGCCAGCAGTTTCCGACAGGGTCCCAATCAGCCCCAGCATTTT; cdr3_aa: CASSFRQGPNQPQHF
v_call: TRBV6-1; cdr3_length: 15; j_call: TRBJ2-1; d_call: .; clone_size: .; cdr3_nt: TGTGCCAGCAGGCGTCCGGTGACAGCCTACAATGAGCAGTTCTTC; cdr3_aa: CASRRPVTAYNEQFF
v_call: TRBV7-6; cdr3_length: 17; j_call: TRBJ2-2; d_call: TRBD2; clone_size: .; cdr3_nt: TGTGCCAGCAGCCGCATCGGGCTAGCGGGAGGTGCCGGGGAGCTGTTTTTT; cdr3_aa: CASSRIGLAGGAGELFF
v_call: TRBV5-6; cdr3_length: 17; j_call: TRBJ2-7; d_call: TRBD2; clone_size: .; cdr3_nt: TGTGCCAGCAGTTGGGGACTAGCGGGAGGGAAAGGCTACGAGCAGTACTTC; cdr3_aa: CASSWGLAGGKGYEQYF
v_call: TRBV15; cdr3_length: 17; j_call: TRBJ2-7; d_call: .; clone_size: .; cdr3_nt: TGTGCCACCAGCAGAGCGGCGGCGGGGAAGAGCTCCTACGAGCAGTACTTC; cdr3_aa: CATSRAAAGKSSYEQYF
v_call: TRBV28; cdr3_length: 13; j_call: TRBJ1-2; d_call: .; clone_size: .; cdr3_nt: TGTGCCCTCCTGGGGGGGGACAACTATGGCTACACCTTC; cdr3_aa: CALLGGDNYGYTF
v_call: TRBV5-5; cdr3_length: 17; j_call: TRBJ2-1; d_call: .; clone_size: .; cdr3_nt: TGTGCCAGCAGCTTACAGCGCCTAGCCGACTCCTACAATGAGCAGTTCTTC; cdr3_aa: CASSLQRLADSYNEQFF
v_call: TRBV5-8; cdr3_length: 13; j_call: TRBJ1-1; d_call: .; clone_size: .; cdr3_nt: TGTGCCAGCAGCCGGGAAGGGCCCACTGAAGCTTTCTTT; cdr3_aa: CASSREGPTEAFF
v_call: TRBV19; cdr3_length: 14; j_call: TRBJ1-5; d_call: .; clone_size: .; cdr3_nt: TGTGCCAGTAGTGGGACACGGGGCAATCAGCCCCAGCATTTT; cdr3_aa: CASSGTRGNQPQHF
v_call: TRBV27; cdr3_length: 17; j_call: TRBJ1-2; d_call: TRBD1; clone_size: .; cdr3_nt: TGTGCCAGCAGGCCCCCACCCTGGGACAGGGCTAACTATGGCTACACCTTC; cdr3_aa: CASRPPPWDRANYGYTF
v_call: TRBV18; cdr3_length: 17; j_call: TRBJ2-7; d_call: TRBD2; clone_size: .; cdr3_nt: TGTGCCAGCTCACCATTCGGGACTAGCGGGAGTTTGTACGAGCAGTACTTC; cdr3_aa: CASSPFGTSGSLYEQYF
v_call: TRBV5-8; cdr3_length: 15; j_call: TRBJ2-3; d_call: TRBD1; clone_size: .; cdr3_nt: TGTGCCAGCAGCTTGCAGGGGGCCAGCACAGATACGCAGTATTTT; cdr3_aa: CASSLQGASTDTQYF
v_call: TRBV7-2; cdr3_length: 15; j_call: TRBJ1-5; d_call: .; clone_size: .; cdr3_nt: TGTGCCAGCAGCCCTGAGCCGTATAGCAATCAGCCCCAGCATTTT; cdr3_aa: CASSPEPYSNQPQHF
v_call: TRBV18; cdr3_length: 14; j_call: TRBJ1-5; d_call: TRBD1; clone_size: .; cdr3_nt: TGTGCCAGCTCACGACAGGGGATGGATCAGCCCCAGCATTTT; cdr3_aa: CASSRQGMDQPQHF
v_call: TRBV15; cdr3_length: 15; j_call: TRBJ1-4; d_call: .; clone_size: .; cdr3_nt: TGTGCCACCAGCAGAGATCACGGGAATAATGAAAAACTGTTTTTT; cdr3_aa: CATSRDHGNNEKLFF
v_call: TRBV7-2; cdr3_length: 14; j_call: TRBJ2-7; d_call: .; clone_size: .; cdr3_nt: TGTGCCAGCAGTCAAACCCGGGGGTCGTTCGAGCAGTACTTC; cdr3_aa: CASSQTRGSFEQYF
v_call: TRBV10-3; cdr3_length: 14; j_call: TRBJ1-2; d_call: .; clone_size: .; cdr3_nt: TGTGCCATCAGTGTAGGGGCAGAAGGGTCTGGCTACACCTTC; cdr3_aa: CAISVGAEGSGYTF
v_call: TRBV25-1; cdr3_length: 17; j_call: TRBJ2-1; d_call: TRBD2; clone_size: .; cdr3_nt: TGTGCCAGCAGTGAAGAGGCTAGCGGGAGGGTTTACAATGAGCAGTTCTTC; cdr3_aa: CASSEEASGRVYNEQFF
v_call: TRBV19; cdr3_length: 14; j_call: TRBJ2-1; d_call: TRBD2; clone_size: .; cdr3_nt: TGTGCCAGTAGTATTGGCGGGAGGGGGGATGAGCAGTTCTTC; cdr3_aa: CASSIGGRGDEQFF
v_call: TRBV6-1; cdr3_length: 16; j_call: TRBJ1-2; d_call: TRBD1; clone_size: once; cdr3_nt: TGTGCCAGCAGTGGGCAGGGACAGGGGAGCAACTATGGCTACACCTTC; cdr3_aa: CASSGQGQGSNYGYTF
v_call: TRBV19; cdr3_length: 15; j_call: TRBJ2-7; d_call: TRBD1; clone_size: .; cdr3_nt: TGTGCCAGTAGTCCCTCAGGGCAGGGGGTTGGCGAGCAGTACTTC; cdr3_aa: CASSPSGQGVGEQYF
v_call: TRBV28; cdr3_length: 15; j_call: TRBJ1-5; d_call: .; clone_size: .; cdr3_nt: TGTGCCAGCAGTTTAGTGGGGGCCAGCAATCAGCCCCAGCATTTT; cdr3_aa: CASSLVGASNQPQHF
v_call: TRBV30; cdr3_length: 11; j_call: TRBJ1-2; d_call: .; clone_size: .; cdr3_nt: TGTGCCTGGAGTCAGGATGGCGGCTACACCTTC; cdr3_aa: CAWSQDGGYTF
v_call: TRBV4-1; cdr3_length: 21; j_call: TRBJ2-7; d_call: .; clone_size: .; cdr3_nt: TGCGCCAGCAGCCAAGATGGATTAGTGGGGTTCTCCGGAGGAGCCTCCTACGAGCAGTACTTC; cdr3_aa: CASSQDGLVGFSGGASYEQYF
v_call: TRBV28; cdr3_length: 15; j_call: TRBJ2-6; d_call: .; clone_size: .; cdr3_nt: TGTGCCAGCAGCCCCACCGACAGGGGGGCCAACGTCCTGACTTTC; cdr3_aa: CASSPTDRGANVLTF
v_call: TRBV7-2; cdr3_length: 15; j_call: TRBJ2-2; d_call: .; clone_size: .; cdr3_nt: TGTGCCAGCACCGAAACTATTCCGAACACCGGGGAGCTGTTTTTT; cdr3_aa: CASTETIPNTGELFF
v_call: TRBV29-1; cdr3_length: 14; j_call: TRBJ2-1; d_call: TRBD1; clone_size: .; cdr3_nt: TGCAGCGTTGTGTGGGGGACAGACTACAATGAGCAGTTCTTC; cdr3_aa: CSVVWGTDYNEQFF
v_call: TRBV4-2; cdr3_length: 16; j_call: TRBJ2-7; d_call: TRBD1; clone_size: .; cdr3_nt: TGTGCCAGCAGCCAAGATTATCGGCAGGGGGCGGACGAGCAGTACTTC; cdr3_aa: CASSQDYRQGADEQYF
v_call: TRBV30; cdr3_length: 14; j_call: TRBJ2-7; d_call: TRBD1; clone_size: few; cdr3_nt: TGTGCCTGGGCCGGGACAGGGGGATTCTACGAGCAGTACTTC; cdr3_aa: CAWAGTGGFYEQYF
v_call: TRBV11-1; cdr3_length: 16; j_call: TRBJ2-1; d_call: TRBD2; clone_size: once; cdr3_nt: TGTGCCAGCAGCTCCCCGGGACTAGCGGGCTACAATGAGCAGTTCTTC; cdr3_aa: CASSSPGLAGYNEQFF
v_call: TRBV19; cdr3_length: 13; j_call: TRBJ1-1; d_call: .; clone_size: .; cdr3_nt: TGTGCCAGTTTTAACAGGGCCGACACTGAAGCTTTCTTT; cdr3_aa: CASFNRADTEAFF
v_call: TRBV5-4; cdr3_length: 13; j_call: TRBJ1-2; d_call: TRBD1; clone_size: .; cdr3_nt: TGTGCCAGCAGCACGGAAGACAGGGTTGGCTACACCTTC; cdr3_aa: CASSTEDRVGYTF
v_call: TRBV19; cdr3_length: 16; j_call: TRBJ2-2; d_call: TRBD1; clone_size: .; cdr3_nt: TGTGCCAGTAGTCGCGACGACAGGGGGTTCACCGGGGAGCTGTTTTTT; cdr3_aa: CASSRDDRGFTGELFF
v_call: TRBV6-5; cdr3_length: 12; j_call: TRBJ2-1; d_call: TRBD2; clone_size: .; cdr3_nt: TGTGCCAGCTCATGGGGGAGGGATGAGCAGTTCTTC; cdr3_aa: CASSWGRDEQFF